This TCR beta chain was identified during a study of blood T cells in healthy people across ages. The study's findings and limits: The study lacked donor CMV status, which possibly confounded expanded clonotype changes. Fewer expanded clones and more diversity marked long-lived versus aged donors.

There were healthy Caucasian individuals from Russia, aged roughly 6 to 95, serving as donors. In this sample, this clonotype turned up a few times. What it recognizes is unknown. V was trimmed by 4 bases and J by 4 bases, leaving 11 bases between them. Germline V gene lookup returns CDR1 DFQATT and CDR2 SNEGSKA (reference sequence). CDR3 length: 12 amino acids. The use of a sample-barcoded 5' primer and a J-beta primer mix characterized a second PCR of 7 to 11 cycles. Tags on each cDNA molecule came from a template-switch adaptor with 12 random nucleotides. Each CDR3 protein gets one entry after TCRdb re-called the 5' RACE reads with MiXCR. The table has about 640,000 distinct CDR3 sequences, 58% seen once.

Material for sequencing was blood. V is TRBV20-1 and J is TRBJ2-7; possibly TRBD1 for D (5 bases). This clonotype originated in a man in his sixties in good health. CDR3 region: CSAMSQGYEQYF. DNA for the CDR3: TGCAGTGCTATGTCCCAGGGTTACGAGCAGTACTTC.